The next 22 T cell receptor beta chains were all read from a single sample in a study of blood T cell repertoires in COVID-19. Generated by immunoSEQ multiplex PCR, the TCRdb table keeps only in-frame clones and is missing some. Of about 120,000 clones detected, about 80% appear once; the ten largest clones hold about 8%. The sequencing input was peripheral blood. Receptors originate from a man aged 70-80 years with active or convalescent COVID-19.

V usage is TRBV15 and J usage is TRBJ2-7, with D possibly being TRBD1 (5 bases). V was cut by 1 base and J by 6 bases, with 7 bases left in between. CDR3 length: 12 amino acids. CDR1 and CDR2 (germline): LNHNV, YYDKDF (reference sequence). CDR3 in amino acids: CATSRVGVEQYF. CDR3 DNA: TGTGCCACCAGCAGAGTAGGGGTCGAGCAGTACTTC.

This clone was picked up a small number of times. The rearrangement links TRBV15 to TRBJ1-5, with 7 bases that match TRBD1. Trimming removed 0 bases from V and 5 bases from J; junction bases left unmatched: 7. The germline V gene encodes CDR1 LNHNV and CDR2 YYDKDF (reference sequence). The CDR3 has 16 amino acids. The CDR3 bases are TGTGCCACCAGCAGAGATAGCCGCCAGGGGGATCAGCCCCAGCATTTT. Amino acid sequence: CATSRDSRQGDQPQHF. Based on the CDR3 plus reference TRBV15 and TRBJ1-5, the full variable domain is DAMVIQNPRYQVTQFGKPVTLSCSQTLNHNVMYWYQQKSSQAPKLLFHYYDKDFNNEADTPDNFQSRRPNTSFCFLDIRSPGLGDTAMYLCATSRDSRQGDQPQHFGDGTRLSIL.

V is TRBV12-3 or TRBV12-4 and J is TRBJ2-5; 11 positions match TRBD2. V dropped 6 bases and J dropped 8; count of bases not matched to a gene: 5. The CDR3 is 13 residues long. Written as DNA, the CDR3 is TGTGCCAGCAGGTTGACTAGCGGGATAACCCAGTACTTC. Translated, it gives CASRLTSGITQYF.

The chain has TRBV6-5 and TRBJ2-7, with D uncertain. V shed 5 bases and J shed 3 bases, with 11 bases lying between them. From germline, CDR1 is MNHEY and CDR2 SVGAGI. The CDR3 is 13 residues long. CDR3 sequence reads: CASSKSPFYEQYF. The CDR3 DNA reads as TGTGCCAGCAGTAAAAGCCCCTTCTACGAGCAGTACTTC.

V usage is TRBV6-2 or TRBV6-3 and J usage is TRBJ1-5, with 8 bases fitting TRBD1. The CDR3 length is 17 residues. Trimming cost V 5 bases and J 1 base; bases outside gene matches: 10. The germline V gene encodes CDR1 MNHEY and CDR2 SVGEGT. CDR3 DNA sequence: TGTGCCAGCAGTGTCTCAGGGGGCGCGGGAAGCAATCAGCCCCAGCATTTT. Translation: CASSVSGGAGSNQPQHF.

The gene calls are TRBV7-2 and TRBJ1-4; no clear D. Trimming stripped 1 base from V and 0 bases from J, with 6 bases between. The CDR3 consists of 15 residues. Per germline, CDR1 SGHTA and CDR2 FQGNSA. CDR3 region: CASSLGASTNEKLFF. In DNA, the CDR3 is TGTGCCAGCAGCTTAGGGGCGTCAACTAATGAAAAACTGTTTTTT. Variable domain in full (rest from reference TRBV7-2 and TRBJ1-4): GAGVSQSPSNKVTEKGKDVELRCDPISGHTALYWYRQSLGQGLEFLIYFQGNSAPDKSGLPSDRFSAERTGGSVSTLTIQRTQQEDSAVYLCASSLGASTNEKLFFGSGTQLSVL.

CDR3 DNA: TGTGCCAGCAGCCAGGGAAGGGACAGCTATGGCTACACCTTC. This translates into CASSQGRDSYGYTF. This chain uses TRBV3-1 (or the pseudogene TRBV3-2) with TRBJ1-2; 7 bases line up with TRBD1. CDR1 and CDR2 from the germline V gene are LGHDT and YNNKEL (reference sequence). This CDR3 region has 14 residues. Unmatched junction bases numbered 5, after V lost 3 bases and J lost 4 bases.

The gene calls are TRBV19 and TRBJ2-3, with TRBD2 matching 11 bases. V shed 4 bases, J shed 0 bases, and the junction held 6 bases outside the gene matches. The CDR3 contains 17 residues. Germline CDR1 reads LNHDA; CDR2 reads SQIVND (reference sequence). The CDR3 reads CASSTSIAGGSTDTQYF. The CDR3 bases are TGTGCCAGTAGTACTTCAATAGCGGGGGGGAGCACAGATACGCAGTATTTT.

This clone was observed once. CDR3 sequence reads: CASSYSRPGNTIYF. CDR3 bases: TGTGCCAGCAGTTACTCCCGTCCTGGAAACACCATATATTTT. The chain employs TRBV6-5 and TRBJ1-3, with D unresolved. This CDR3 region has 14 residues. The V gene lost 0 bases and the J gene lost 2 bases, with 5 bases spanning the gap. Germline V gene data show CDR1 as MNHEY and CDR2 as SVGAGI.

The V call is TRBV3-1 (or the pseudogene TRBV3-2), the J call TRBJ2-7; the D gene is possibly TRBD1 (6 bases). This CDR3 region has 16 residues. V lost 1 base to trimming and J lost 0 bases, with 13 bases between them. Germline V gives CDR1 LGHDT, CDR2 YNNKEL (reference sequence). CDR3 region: CASSQGGPRSSYEQYF. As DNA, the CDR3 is TGTGCCAGCAGCCAAGGGGGGCCTAGGAGCTCCTACGAGCAGTACTTC.

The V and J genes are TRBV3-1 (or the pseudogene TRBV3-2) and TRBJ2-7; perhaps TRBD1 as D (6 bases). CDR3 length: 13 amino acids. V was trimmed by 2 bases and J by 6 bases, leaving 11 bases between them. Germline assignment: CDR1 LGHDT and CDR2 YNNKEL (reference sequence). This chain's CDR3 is CASSQHREGEQYF. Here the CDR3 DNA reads TGTGCCAGCAGCCAACACAGGGAAGGCGAGCAGTACTTC.

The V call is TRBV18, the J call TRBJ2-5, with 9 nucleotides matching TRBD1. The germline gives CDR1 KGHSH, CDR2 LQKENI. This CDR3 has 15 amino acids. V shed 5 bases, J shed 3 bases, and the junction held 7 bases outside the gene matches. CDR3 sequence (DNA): TGTGCCAGCTCAAGGGATTGGACAGGGGAAGAGACCCAGTACTTC. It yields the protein CASSRDWTGEETQYF.

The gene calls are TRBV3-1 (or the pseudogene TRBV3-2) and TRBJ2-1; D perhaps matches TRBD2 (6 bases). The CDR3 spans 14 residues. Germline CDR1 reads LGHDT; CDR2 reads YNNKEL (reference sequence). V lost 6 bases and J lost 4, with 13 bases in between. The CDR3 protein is CASSSGDFYNEQFF. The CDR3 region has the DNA TGTGCCAGCAGTTCCGGGGACTTTTACAATGAGCAGTTCTTC.

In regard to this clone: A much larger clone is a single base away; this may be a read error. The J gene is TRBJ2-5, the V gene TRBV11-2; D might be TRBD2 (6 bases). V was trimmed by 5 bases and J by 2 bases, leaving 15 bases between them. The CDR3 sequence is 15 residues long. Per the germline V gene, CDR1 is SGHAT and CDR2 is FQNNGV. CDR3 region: CASSAEGGGQETQYF. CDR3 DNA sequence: TGTGCCAGCAGCGCCGAGGGTGGAGGGCAAGAGACCCAGTACTTC.

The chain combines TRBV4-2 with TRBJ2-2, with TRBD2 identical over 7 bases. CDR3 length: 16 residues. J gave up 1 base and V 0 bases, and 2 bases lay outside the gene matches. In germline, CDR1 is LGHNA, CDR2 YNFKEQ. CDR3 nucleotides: TGTGCCAGCAGCCAAGACCCTAGCGGGAACACCGGGGAGCTGTTTTTT. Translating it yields CASSQDPSGNTGELFF.

The chain's CDR3 is CASSLAAGFPYNSPLHF. DNA for the CDR3: TGCGCCAGCAGCTTGGCCGCGGGATTCCCCTATAATTCACCCCTCCACTTT. V is TRBV5-1 and J is TRBJ1-6; no clear D gene. CDR3 length: 17 residues. Per germline, CDR1 SGHRS and CDR2 YFSETQ. V was pared by 0 bases and J by 2 bases, with 12 bases between.

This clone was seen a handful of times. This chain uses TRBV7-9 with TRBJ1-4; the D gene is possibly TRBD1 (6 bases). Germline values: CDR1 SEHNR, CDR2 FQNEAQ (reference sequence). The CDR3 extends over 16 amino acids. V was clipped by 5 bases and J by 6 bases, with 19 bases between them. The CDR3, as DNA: TGTGCCAGCAGCCGCCGGGTCGATACAGGGCATGAAAAACTGTTTTTT. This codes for CASSRRVDTGHEKLFF.

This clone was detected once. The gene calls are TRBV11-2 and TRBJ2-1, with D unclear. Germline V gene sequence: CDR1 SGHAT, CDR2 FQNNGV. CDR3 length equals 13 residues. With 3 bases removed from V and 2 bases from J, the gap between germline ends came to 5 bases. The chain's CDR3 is CASSFSTYNEQFF. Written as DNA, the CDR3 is TGTGCCAGCAGCTTTAGCACCTACAATGAGCAGTTCTTC.

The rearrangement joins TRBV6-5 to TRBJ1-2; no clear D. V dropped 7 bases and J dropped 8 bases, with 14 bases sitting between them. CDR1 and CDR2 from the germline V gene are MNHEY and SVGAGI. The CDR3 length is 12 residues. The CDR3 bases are TGTGCCAGCAAGAGATTACGCGAGGGCTACACCTTC. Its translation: CASKRLREGYTF.

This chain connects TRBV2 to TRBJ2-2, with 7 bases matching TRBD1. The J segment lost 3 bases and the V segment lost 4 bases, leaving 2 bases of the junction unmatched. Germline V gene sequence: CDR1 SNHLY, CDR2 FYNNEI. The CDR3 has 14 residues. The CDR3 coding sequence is TGTGCCAGCAGTGGGGACAGATACACCGGGGAGCTGTTTTTT. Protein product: CASSGDRYTGELFF. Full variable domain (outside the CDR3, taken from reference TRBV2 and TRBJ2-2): EPEVTQTPSHQVTQMGQEVILRCVPISNHLYFYWYRQILGQKVEFLVSFYNNEISEKSEIFDDQFSVERPDGSNFTLKIRSTKLEDSAMYFCASSGDRYTGELFFGEGSRLTVL.

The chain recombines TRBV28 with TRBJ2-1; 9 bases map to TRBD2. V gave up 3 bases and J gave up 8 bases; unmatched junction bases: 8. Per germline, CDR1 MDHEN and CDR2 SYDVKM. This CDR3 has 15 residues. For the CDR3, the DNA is TGTGCCAGCAGTTTCTCGGCTAGCGGGATCTATGAGCAGTTCTTC. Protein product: CASSFSASGIYEQFF.

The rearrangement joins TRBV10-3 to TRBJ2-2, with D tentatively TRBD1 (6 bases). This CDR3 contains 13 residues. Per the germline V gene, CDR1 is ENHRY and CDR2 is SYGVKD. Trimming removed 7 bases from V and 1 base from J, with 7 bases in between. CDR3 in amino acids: CAITGVNTGELFF. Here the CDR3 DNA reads TGTGCCATCACAGGGGTGAACACCGGGGAGCTGTTTTTT.